This T cell receptor (beta chain) was captured in a study of shared clonotypes between healthy human individuals. Whole-study findings and limits: Rarefaction exposed incomplete sorted-subset sequencing despite large depth.

Subsets obtained from CD4+ cells comprised CD45RA+ naive and CD45RA-negative memory cells. Some clones are missing from TCRdb's copy, which holds only in-frame ones; the method was immunoSEQ multiplex PCR. Altogether about 2 million clones are present, roughly 95% being singletons, with the ten largest covering 0.13%. A word on this clone: Its antigen is unidentified.

The CDR3 has 15 residues. After removal of 3 bases from V and 3 bases from J, the junction contained 3 bases not matched to a gene. CDR1 and CDR2 from the germline V gene are LGHNA and YSLEER. This TCR was sampled from a man aged 18 to 30 in good health. Sample: naive CD4+ T cells sorted from blood. Described subset: CD45RA+ positively selected. The V call is TRBV4-3, the J call TRBJ1-4; TRBD1 aligns across 8 bases. CDR3 sequence: CASSQGQASNEKLFF. The CDR3 DNA is TGCGCCAGCAGCCAGGGACAGGCCTCTAATGAAAAACTGTTTTTT.